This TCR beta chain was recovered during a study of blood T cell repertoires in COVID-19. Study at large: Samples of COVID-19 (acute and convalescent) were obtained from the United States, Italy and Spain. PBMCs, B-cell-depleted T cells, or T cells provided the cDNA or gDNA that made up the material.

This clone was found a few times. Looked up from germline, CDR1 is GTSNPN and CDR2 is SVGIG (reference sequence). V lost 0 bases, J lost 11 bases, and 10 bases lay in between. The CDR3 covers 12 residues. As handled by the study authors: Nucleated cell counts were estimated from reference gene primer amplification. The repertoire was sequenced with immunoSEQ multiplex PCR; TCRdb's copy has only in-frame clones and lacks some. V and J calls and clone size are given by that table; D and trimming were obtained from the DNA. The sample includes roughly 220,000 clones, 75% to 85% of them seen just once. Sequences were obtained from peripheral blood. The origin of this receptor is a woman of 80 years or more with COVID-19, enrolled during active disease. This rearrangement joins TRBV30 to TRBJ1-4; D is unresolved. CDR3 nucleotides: TGTGCCTGGAGTGTGAACGACGGGAAACTGTTTTTT. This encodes CAWSVNDGKLFF.